This T cell receptor beta chain came from a study of somatic mutations in cytotoxic T cells in rheumatoid arthritis. Generated by immunoSEQ multiplex PCR, the TCRdb table keeps only in-frame clones and is missing some. This table holds 6,000 to 8,000 clones, around 90% found once. CDR1 SGDLS and CDR2 YYNGEE come from the germline V gene. Trimming at V came to 2 bases and at J to 3 bases, leaving 5 bases not matched to a gene. CDR3 length equals 17 residues. Of note for this clone: What it binds is unknown.

Whole-study findings and limits: Increasing age coincided with elevated CD8+ clonality among rheumatoid arthritis patients, though not among healthy controls. TRBV07 appeared slightly underrepresented in the rheumatoid arthritis patients. That finding was not adjusted to account for multiple comparisons. With some 68 patients examined, 7 or 8 had a largest CD8+ clone exceeding 20% of CD8+ cells.

Positively selected by magnetic beads, CD4+ and CD8+ cells were purity-checked by flow cytometry. The specimen sequenced was CD8+ T cells sorted from blood. The receptor was derived from a man aged 35 to 55 with rheumatoid arthritis. The rearrangement uses TRBV9 and TRBJ2-5, with 15 bases that match TRBD2. CDR3 coding DNA: TGTGCCAGCAGCGTGGGGACTAGCGGGGGGCCTGAAGAGACCCAGTACTTC. Its translation is CASSVGTSGGPEETQYF.